This T cell receptor (beta chain) was profiled in a study of beta chain features in type 1 diabetes listed by TCRdb under 2018. Notes on the research overall: Mean age, gender distribution, total cell number and subset yield did not differ between patients and healthy donors. Across all samples, 107,917,701 sorted cells were examined, and cell number per subset correlated strongly with RNA yield. In the study, recently diagnosed type 1 diabetes patients and matched healthy donors were compared on the TCRB repertoires of their sorted circulating CD4+ T cell subsets. Regulatory and stem cell-like memory subsets were obtained from only 8 patients and roughly eight healthy donors, while naive and central memory subsets were obtained from all 28 donors. The investigation overall reported the following: Because the HLA sub-analyses included only small numbers of individuals, any influence of HLA type on TCRB rearrangement was left unresolved. Naive, central memory and regulatory TCRB repertoires appeared more similar among patients than among healthy donors. Shorter templates might be favored by PCR, yet because patient and control samples were amplified and corrected together, any such skew would affect both groups equally. Sequencing cDNA rather than genomic DNA could over-represent highly expressing activated cells, although activation and CD3 levels did not differ between groups. In all four CD4+ subsets, TCRB CDR3 length was moderately but significantly shorter in type 1 diabetes patients. Patients with type 1 diabetes made fewer insertions and deleted more nucleotides at VDJ recombination sites, implying thymic rearrangement abnormalities.

Each donor gave one peripheral blood draw, about 110 mL on average, collected into heparinised tubes. A BD FACSAria II was used to sort naive, central memory, regulatory and stem cell-like memory CD4+ T cells with a panel that included CD45RO, CCR7, CD25, CD127, CD95 and CD27. Every sorted population had a purity above 95%. Right away, PBMCs were isolated by Lymphoprep density gradient centrifugation and were stained directly, with no culture step. So that batch effects would be minimized, each experiment stained and sorted samples in pairs, pairing one healthy donor with one patient. Measured from the cysteine to the phenylalanine, the CDR3 is 13 residues long. Only the CDR3 DNA stays, 39 bases, in frame from base 1. In the germline V gene (reference sequence), CDR1 corresponds to GTSNPN and CDR2 to SVGIG. V has 7 bases trimmed and J has 9 bases trimmed; junction bases matching no gene number 9.

All of the isolated RNA was reverse transcribed with the High Capacity cDNA Reverse Transcription Kit, so expressed TCRB transcripts were sequenced. Deep immunoSEQ sequencing was performed on naive, central memory and regulatory T cell samples, with an average of roughly 3.5 million total reads per sample. Sorted cells were lysed in RLT buffer, and RNA was extracted using DNase-treated RNeasy Micro or Mini kits according to cell number. To prevent cross-contamination, each cell subset was processed individually, whereas patient and healthy donor samples were processed jointly. TCRB sequences were amplified from cDNA with the immunoSEQ multiplex PCR, producing 87-bp fragments spanning the CDR3 region. Sequencing of the amplicons was performed on the Illumina HiSeq platform. For the original study's pipeline: PCR bias was computationally corrected using synthetic template baselines, reads within Hamming distance 2 were collapsed, and singletons that could not be merged were discarded. By aligning reads against IMGT, V, D and J genes, CDR3 length, and insertions or deletions at six rearrangement sites were assigned. Within each subset, clonotype counts were normalized to sorted cell number, after which true diversity and Gini coefficients were computed with the tcR R package. Repertoire sharing was quantified using the overlap coefficient calculated on TCRB nucleotide sequences. Out-of-frame TCRB sequences from naive cells were analyzed to stand in for the pre-selection repertoire. TCRdb re-hosts the immuneACCESS table, in-frame sequences only. Its copies lack some clones; in the studies checked, an unresolved V gene accounts for under half of them, and the cause for the rest is not known. That table gives V, J and clone size, and the DNA gave D and trimming. Within this sample are about 260,000 clones, with 68% of them counted one time only. Of the sample, about 0.051% is held by the ten largest clones.

About this clone itself: Its antigen target is currently unknown. Per-base quality was not reported, and no clone a single base away is much larger than it.

Sequencing used naive CD4+ T cells from blood. The cell subset or site label corresponds to: true naive CD4+ T cells. The chain couples TRBV30 to TRBJ1-6, with 7 bases aligning to TRBD1. This receptor was taken from a man aged 30-40 years in good health. The nucleotide sequence is given as TGTGCCTCGGACGACAGGGCGGGTTCACCCCTCCACTTT. This yields the protein CASDDRAGSPLHF.